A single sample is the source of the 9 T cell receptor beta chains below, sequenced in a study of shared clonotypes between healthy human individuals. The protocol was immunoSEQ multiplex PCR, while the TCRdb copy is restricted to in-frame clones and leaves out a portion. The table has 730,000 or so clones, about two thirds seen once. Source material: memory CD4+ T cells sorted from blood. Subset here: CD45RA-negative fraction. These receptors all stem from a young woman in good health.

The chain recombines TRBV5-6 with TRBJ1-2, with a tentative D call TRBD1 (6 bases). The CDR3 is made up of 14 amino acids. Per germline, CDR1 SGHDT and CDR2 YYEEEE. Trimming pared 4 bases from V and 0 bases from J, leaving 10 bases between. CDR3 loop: CASSLRTANYGYTF. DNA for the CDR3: TGTGCCAGCAGCCTCCGGACAGCTAACTATGGCTACACCTTC. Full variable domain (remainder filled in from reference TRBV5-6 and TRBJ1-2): DAGVTQSPTHLIKTRGQQVTLRCSPKSGHDTVSWYQQALGQGPQFIFQYYEEEERQRGNFPDRFSGHQFPNYSSELNVNALLLGDSALYLCASSLRTANYGYTFGSGTRLTVV.

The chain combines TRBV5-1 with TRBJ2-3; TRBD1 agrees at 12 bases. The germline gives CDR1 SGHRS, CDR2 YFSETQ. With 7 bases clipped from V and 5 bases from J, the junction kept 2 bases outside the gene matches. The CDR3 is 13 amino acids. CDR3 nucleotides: TGCGCCAGCGGGACAGGGGGCATAGATACGCAGTATTTT. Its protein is CASGTGGIDTQYF.

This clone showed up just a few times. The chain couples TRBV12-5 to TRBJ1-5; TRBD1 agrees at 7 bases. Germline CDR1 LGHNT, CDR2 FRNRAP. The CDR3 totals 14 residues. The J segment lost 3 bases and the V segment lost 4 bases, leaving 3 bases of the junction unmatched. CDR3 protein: CASGWTGTNQPQHF. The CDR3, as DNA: TGTGCTAGTGGTTGGACAGGCACCAATCAGCCCCAGCATTTT.

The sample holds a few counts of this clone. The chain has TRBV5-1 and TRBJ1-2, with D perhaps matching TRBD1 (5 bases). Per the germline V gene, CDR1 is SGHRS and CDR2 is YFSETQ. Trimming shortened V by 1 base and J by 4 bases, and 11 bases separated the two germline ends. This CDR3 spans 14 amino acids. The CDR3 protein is CASSLMGEGYGYTF. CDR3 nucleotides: TGCGCCAGCAGCTTGATGGGGGAGGGCTATGGCTACACCTTC.

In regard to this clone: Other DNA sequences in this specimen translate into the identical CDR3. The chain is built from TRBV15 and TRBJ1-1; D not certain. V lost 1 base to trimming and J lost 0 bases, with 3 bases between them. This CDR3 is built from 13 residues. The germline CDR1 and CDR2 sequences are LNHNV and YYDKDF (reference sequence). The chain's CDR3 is CATSRGVNTEAFF. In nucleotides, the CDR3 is TGTGCCACCAGCAGAGGGGTGAACACTGAAGCTTTCTTT.

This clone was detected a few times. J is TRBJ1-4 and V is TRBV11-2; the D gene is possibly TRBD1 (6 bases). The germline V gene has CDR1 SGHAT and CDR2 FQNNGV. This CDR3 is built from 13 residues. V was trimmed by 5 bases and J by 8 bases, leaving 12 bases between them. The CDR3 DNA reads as TGTGCCAGCAGCGTACAGGGCAGGGAAAAACTGTTTTTT. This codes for CASSVQGREKLFF.

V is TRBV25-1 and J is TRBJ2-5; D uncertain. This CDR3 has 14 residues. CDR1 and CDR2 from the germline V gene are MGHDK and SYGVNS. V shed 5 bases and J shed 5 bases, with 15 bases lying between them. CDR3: CASSPSRAFETQYF. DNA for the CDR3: TGTGCCAGCAGTCCCAGTCGGGCCTTCGAGACCCAGTACTTC.

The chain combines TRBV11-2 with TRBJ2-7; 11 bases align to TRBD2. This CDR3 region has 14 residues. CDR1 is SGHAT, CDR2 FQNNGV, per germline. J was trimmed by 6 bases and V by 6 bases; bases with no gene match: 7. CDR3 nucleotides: TGTGCCAGCAGTCAACTAGCGGGAGTCTCCGAGCAGTACTTC. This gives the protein CASSQLAGVSEQYF.

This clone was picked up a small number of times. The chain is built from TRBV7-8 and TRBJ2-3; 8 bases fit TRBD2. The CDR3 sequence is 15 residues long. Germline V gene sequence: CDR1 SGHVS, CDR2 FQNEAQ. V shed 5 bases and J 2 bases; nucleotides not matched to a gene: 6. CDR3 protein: CASSPAGGYTDTQYF. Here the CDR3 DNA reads TGTGCCAGCAGCCCTGCGGGGGGATACACAGATACGCAGTATTTT.